A single TCR beta chain is shown here with its context. Antigen unknown. The CDR3 is 14 residues long. Time point specified: sample taken at primary tumor resection. Whole RNA from tumor, nontumor lung or frozen PBMC was sequenced unsorted. The donor group consisted of roughly 70 patients who had untreated, early-stage non-small cell lung cancer. The sample is drawn from a study of spatial heterogeneity in lung cancer. MiXCR, applied by TCRdb to the 5' RACE reads, yields one record per CDR3 protein. Of 6,000 to 8,000 distinct CDR3 sequences in the sample, 19% were seen once. General study points: TCRs found ubiquitously expanded in tumor appeared in blood more at resection than at follow-up.

This rearrangement joins TRBV21-1 to TRBJ2-1; TRBD1, the D gene given by the table, was not confirmed from the DNA. TRBV21-1 is flagged as a pseudogene. Sequenced material: PBMCs, taken at surgery. The clonotype comes from a female donor with early-stage non-small cell lung cancer. The CDR3 sequence is CASSKGTGKPMKFF. Here the CDR3 DNA reads TGTGCCAGCAGCAAAGGGACAGGGAAGCCTATGAAGTTCTTC.